Listed below are T cell receptor beta chains from one sample, sequenced in a study of response to subunit inactivated influenza vaccine. Each CDR3 protein gets one entry after TCRdb re-called the RT-PCR reads with MiXCR. The repertoire has under 800,000 distinct CDR3 sequences, around 14% of them found once; the top ten carry approximately 6.5%. The material sequenced was PBMCs from blood, taken 14 to 15 days before vaccination. The receptors derive from a man aged 45 to 65 who received an inactivated influenza vaccine. The CDR3 runs from the conserved cysteine through the conserved F or W. D genes are given only for firm matches. A row's size may be missing; if present it is once, few, many or a size class.

d_call,clone_size,j_call,v_call,cdr3_aa,cdr3_nt
.,many,TRBJ2-1,TRBV6-2/TRBV6-3,CASSYSAGIQGEQFF,TGTGCCAGCAGTTACTCGGCAGGAATCCAAGGCGAGCAGTTCTTC
.,few,TRBJ1-5,TRBV20-1,CSARELRSYSNQPQHF,TGCAGTGCTAGGGAACTCCGTTCCTATAGCAATCAGCCCCAGCATTTT
TRBD1,few,TRBJ1-2,TRBV2,CASSKTGGGSYGYTF,TGTGCCAGCAGTAAGACAGGGGGCGGAAGCTATGGCTACACCTTC
.,.,TRBJ2-5,TRBV6-1,CASSEWRGPSGTQYF,TGTGCCAGCAGTGAGTGGCGGGGACCATCGGGGACCCAGTACTTC
.,.,TRBJ2-5,TRBV29-1,CSVQGPRWSQYF,TGCAGCGTTCAGGGCCCCAGATGGTCCCAGTACTTC
.,.,TRBJ2-2,TRBV11-1,CASSFNGRGPNTGELSF,TGTGCCAGCAGCTTTAATGGCAGGGGACCGAACACCGGGGAGCTGTCTTTT
.,.,TRBJ2-1,TRBV21-1,CASSKVTPPTSGPYNEQFF,TGTGCCAGCAGCAAAGTAACCCCCCCTACTAGCGGCCCCTACAATGAGCAGTTCTTC
TRBD1,.,TRBJ2-7,TRBV4-3,CASSQDPDRDEQYF,TGCGCCAGCAGCCAAGATCCGGACAGGGACGAGCAGTACTTC
.,many,TRBJ2-1,TRBV7-9,CASSYPLWGFFGNEQFF,TGTGCCAGCAGCTATCCCCTCTGGGGGTTTTTCGGCAATGAGCAGTTCTTC
.,.,TRBJ1-5,TRBV18,CASSPYMTEFDQPQHF,TGTGCCAGCTCACCATATATGACAGAGTTTGATCAGCCCCAGCATTTT
TRBD2,many,TRBJ2-3,TRBV4-3,CASSQRTSGTTDTQYF,TGCGCCAGCAGCCAAAGGACTAGCGGGACCACAGATACGCAGTATTTT
TRBD1,.,TRBJ2-2,TRBV3-1,CASCSTDRAVKNTGELFF,TGTGCCAGCTGTTCAACGGACAGGGCGGTAAAGAACACCGGGGAGCTGTTTTTT
.,.,TRBJ2-7,TRBV7-2,CASSPPGIGYEQYF,TGTGCCAGCAGCCCCCCCGGGATCGGCTACGAGCAGTACTTC
.,few,TRBJ1-2,TRBV5-1,CASSLGQDDYGYTF,TGCGCCAGCAGCTTGGGACAGGATGACTATGGCTACACCTTC
TRBD1,few,TRBJ2-2,TRBV6-5,CASSYATGDTGELFF,TGTGCCAGCAGTTACGCCACAGGGGACACCGGGGAGCTGTTTTTT
TRBD2,.,TRBJ2-2,TRBV7-2,CASSPKDGRLTGELFF,TGTGCCAGCAGCCCAAAGGACGGGAGGCTCACCGGGGAGCTGTTTTTT
.,few,TRBJ2-5,TRBV6-2/TRBV6-3,CASISSGLPSKETQYF,TGTGCCAGCATTTCCTCCGGTCTCCCCTCGAAAGAGACCCAGTACTTC
TRBD1,.,TRBJ2-1,TRBV15,CATSRGPGQGINEQFF,TGTGCCACCAGCAGAGGACCGGGACAGGGAATAAATGAGCAGTTCTTC
.,many,TRBJ1-6,TRBV4-3,CASSLQSSYNSPLHF,TGCGCCAGCAGCCTCCAGAGCTCCTATAATTCACCCCTCCACTTT
TRBD2,.,TRBJ2-1,TRBV7-2,CASSLATSGFYNEQFF,TGTGCCAGCAGCTTGGCGACTAGCGGGTTTTACAATGAGCAGTTCTTC
.,.,TRBJ2-2,TRBV5-1,CASSLASAGELFF,TGCGCCAGCAGCTTGGCAAGTGCCGGGGAGCTGTTTTTT
TRBD2,.,TRBJ2-7,TRBV7-2,CASTGGGPSYEQYF,TGTGCCAGCACCGGGGGGGGGCCTTCCTACGAGCAGTACTTC
TRBD1,few,TRBJ2-1,TRBV4-1,CASSQVRQGLNFF,TGCGCCAGCAGCCAAGTCAGACAGGGCCTAAATTTCTTC
.,few,TRBJ1-4,TRBV11-2,CASSSLRGRATNEKLFF,TGTGCCAGCAGCTCCCTCAGAGGACGGGCAACTAATGAAAAACTGTTTTTT
.,.,TRBJ2-3,TRBV4-3,CASSQEIGQGSDTQYF,TGCGCCAGCAGCCAAGAGATCGGGCAGGGGTCAGATACGCAGTATTTT
.,few,TRBJ1-2,TRBV28,CASGPAGSYGYTF,TGTGCCAGCGGTCCAGCCGGAAGCTATGGCTACACCTTC
TRBD2,few,TRBJ2-1,TRBV12-3/TRBV12-4,CASSFLLADNEQFF,TGTGCCAGCAGTTTTCTCCTAGCGGACAATGAGCAGTTCTTC
TRBD1,few,TRBJ2-7,TRBV11-2,CASRITGAYEQYF,TGTGCCAGCAGAATTACAGGGGCCTACGAGCAGTACTTC
.,.,TRBJ1-2,TRBV3-1,CASSQGFSIYGYTF,TGTGCCAGCAGCCAAGGATTTTCCATCTATGGCTACACCTTC
.,.,TRBJ2-2,TRBV5-1,CACSSQGTGELFF,TGCGCCTGCAGCTCCCAAGGCACCGGGGAGCTGTTTTTT
TRBD2,.,TRBJ2-3,TRBV6-2/TRBV6-3,CASRPRELAGDTQYF,TGTGCCAGCAGGCCCCGCGAACTAGCGGGAGATACGCAGTATTTT
TRBD1,.,TRBJ1-2,TRBV20-1,CSALEVPGQPWDYGYTF,TGCAGTGCTCTTGAGGTTCCGGGACAGCCTTGGGACTATGGCTACACCTTC
TRBD2,.,TRBJ2-3,TRBV7-9,CASSPGGTSTPDTQYF,TGTGCCAGCAGCCCGGGGGGGACTAGTACTCCCGATACGCAGTATTTT
TRBD1,few,TRBJ2-3,TRBV6-1,CASSDRGDRALFAQYF,TGTGCCAGCAGTGACAGAGGAGACAGGGCCCTTTTTGCGCAGTATTTT
.,.,TRBJ2-2,TRBV12-3/TRBV12-4,CASSLETSNTGELFF,TGTGCCAGCAGTTTAGAGACTTCGAACACCGGGGAGCTGTTTTTT
.,few,TRBJ2-7,TRBV25-1,CASSELLDYEQYF,TGTGCCAGCAGTGAGCTCCTGGACTACGAGCAGTACTTC
TRBD1,.,TRBJ2-1,TRBV12-3/TRBV12-4,CASSPGTGARNEQFF,TGTGCCAGCAGCCCCGGGACAGGGGCCCGGAATGAGCAGTTCTTC
.,.,TRBJ2-3,TRBV29-1,CSVSQGYVEDTQYF,TGCAGCGTGTCACAGGGATATGTAGAAGATACGCAGTATTTT
.,.,TRBJ2-1,TRBV29-1,CSVDRPNEQFF,TGCAGCGTTGACCGCCCCAATGAGCAGTTCTTC
.,.,TRBJ2-1,TRBV4-3,CASSQVGISYNEQFF,TGCGCCAGCAGCCAAGTCGGCATCTCCTACAATGAGCAGTTCTTC
.,many,TRBJ1-1,TRBV12-3/TRBV12-4,CASRIGQYTEAFF,TGTGCCAGCAGGATCGGACAGTACACTGAAGCTTTCTTT
TRBD1,few,TRBJ2-5,TRBV5-1,CASRASGTGRETQYF,TGCGCCAGCAGAGCCTCCGGGACAGGGCGAGAGACCCAGTACTTC
.,.,TRBJ2-1,TRBV18,CASSPVVSDVGIEQFF,TGTGCCAGCTCACCAGTGGTCAGCGACGTAGGGATTGAGCAGTTCTTC
TRBD1,.,TRBJ1-6,TRBV4-1,CASSQVGTGGYNSPLHF,TGCGCCAGCAGCCAAGTTGGGACAGGGGGCTATAATTCACCCCTCCACTTT
.,.,TRBJ2-3,TRBV7-9,CARSSPGLPSTDTQYF,TGTGCCAGGAGCTCGCCGGGACTTCCAAGCACAGATACGCAGTATTTT
TRBD1,many,TRBJ2-7,TRBV4-2,CASSQVGQGGYEQYF,TGTGCCAGCAGCCAAGTTGGACAGGGCGGCTACGAGCAGTACTTC
.,few,TRBJ2-7,TRBV6-5,CASLGSTYEQYF,TGTGCCAGCTTAGGATCGACCTACGAGCAGTACTTC
.,few,TRBJ2-7,TRBV10-3,CATRPGTSHSYEQYF,TGTGCCACCCGCCCCGGGACCTCTCACTCCTACGAGCAGTACTTC
TRBD1,few,TRBJ2-7,TRBV20-1,CSAGQGEPYEQYF,TGCAGTGCTGGCCAGGGGGAGCCCTACGAGCAGTACTTC
TRBD1,few,TRBJ1-2,TRBV7-8,CASSFGQAGAYGYTF,TGTGCCAGCAGCTTCGGACAGGCAGGGGCCTATGGCTACACCTTC
TRBD2,medium-sized,TRBJ2-3,TRBV29-1,CSGRLAGVSSTDTQYF,TGCAGCGGACGACTAGCGGGGGTCTCTAGCACAGATACGCAGTATTTT
.,.,TRBJ2-5,TRBV20-1,CSARDHLLVGETQYF,TGCAGTGCTAGAGATCATCTCCTAGTAGGAGAGACCCAGTACTTC
TRBD2,.,TRBJ2-3,TRBV5-6,CASSESGRGDTQYF,TGTGCCAGCAGCGAAAGCGGGAGGGGTGATACGCAGTATTTT
TRBD1,.,TRBJ2-5,TRBV30,CAWRPGQGARETQYF,TGTGCCTGGAGACCGGGACAGGGGGCTAGGGAGACCCAGTACTTC
.,few,TRBJ1-1,TRBV10-3,CAISEWGNTEAFF,TGTGCCATCAGTGAGTGGGGGAACACTGAAGCTTTCTTT